These 9 T cell receptor beta chains originate from one sample sequenced in a study of blood T cells in healthy people across ages. Together with a sample-barcoded 5' primer, a J-beta primer mix was included in a second PCR lasting about 6 to 11 cycles. TCRdb recomputed calls from the 5' RACE reads with MiXCR, one row per CDR3 protein. Among 1.5 million to 2 million distinct CDR3 sequences, roughly 28% were seen once, and the ten largest hold 7.7%. The sample consisted of blood. Source of these receptors: a woman younger than 45 in good health.

This sequence joins TRBV2 and TRBJ2-7, with D tentatively TRBD2 (6 bases). This CDR3 has 16 amino acids. V was clipped by 0 bases and J by 5 bases, with 17 bases between them. CDR1 SNHLY and CDR2 FYNNEI come from the germline V gene. Here the CDR3 reads CASSEARSVWEDEQYF. The CDR3 DNA reads TGTGCCAGCAGTGAAGCGCGTTCGGTTTGGGAGGACGAGCAGTACTTC.

CDR3 nucleotide sequence: TGTGCCAGCAGTGTCGCCGGGACACCCAGCAATGAGCAGTTCTTC. Encoded protein: CASSVAGTPSNEQFF. V and J are TRBV12-3 or TRBV12-4 and TRBJ2-1; tentative D call: TRBD1 (6 bases). With 5 bases removed from V and 6 bases from J, the gap between germline ends came to 17 bases. The CDR3 is made up of 15 amino acids.

The chain couples TRBV29-1 to TRBJ1-2; 12 bases are a match to TRBD1. The CDR3 sequence is 16 residues long. Trimming at V came to 7 bases and at J to 4 bases, leaving 13 bases not matched to a gene. Per germline, CDR1 SQVTM and CDR2 ANQGSEA. The CDR3 spells CSADVPPGQGAYGYTF. CDR3 nucleotides: TGCAGCGCTGACGTACCACCGGGACAGGGGGCCTATGGCTACACCTTC.

On this clonotype: A read error may be the cause here, since a much bigger clone is one base away. The chain's CDR3 is CASRTEGPYNEQYF. The CDR3 DNA is TGTGCCAGCAGGACGGAGGGCCCCTACAATGAGCAGTACTTC. V gene TRBV12-3 or TRBV12-4 combines with J gene TRBJ2-1; D may be TRBD2 (6 bases). The last part of the DNA fits TRBJ2-7 better; the J call may be wrong. This CDR3 is built from 14 residues.

This clonotype was detected only a few times. V is TRBV24-1 and J is TRBJ1-2; D remains unclear. Trimming removed 4 bases from V and 8 bases from J, with 13 bases in between. This CDR3 is 13 amino acids long. Germline V lookup: CDR1 KGHDR, CDR2 SFDVKD. The CDR3 protein is CATSDSPFGGYTF. CDR3 DNA sequence: TGTGCCACCAGTGACTCACCGTTCGGGGGCTACACCTTC.

The genes are TRBV12-5 and TRBJ2-5, with D maybe TRBD2 (7 bases). Germline assignment: CDR1 LGHNT and CDR2 FRNRAP. The CDR3 spans 14 residues. V lost 5 bases, J lost 11 bases, and 21 bases lay in between. CDR3 nucleotide sequence: TGTGCTAGTGGTCCCCCCGGGGGGCGAAATGAGCAGTACTTC. Protein product: CASGPPGGRNEQYF.

There are a few counts of this clonotype. The V call is TRBV7-2, the J call TRBJ1-1; TRBD1 is a possible D gene (5 bases). CDR3 length equals 15 residues. The germline V gene has CDR1 SGHTA and CDR2 FQGNSA. V dropped 5 bases and J dropped 2 bases, with 15 bases sitting between them. This CDR3 reads CASSQMTAINTEAFF. CDR3 nucleotide sequence: TGTGCCAGCAGCCAAATGACAGCTATCAACACTGAAGCTTTCTTT.

J is TRBJ1-1 and V is TRBV12-3 or TRBV12-4; no reliable D call. The germline V and J ends were trimmed by 5 bases and 0 bases, with 7 bases remaining between them. The CDR3 totals 13 residues. The CDR3 bases are TGTGCCAGCAGTATGCAGTTGAACACTGAAGCTTTCTTT. It specifies CASSMQLNTEAFF.

In its sample, this clonotype was seen a few times. The chain has TRBV4-3 and TRBJ2-4; either TRBD1 or TRBD2 may supply D (5 bases each). V shed 0 bases and J shed 4 bases, with 13 bases lying between them. Germline V CDR1 and CDR2: LGHNA, YSLEER. The CDR3 runs 16 residues. The CDR3 coding sequence is TGCGCCAGCAGCCAAGATCCGGGACGGGATAAAAACATTCAGTACTTC. Translating gives CASSQDPGRDKNIQYF.